Shown below are 22 T cell receptor beta chains from a single sample sequenced in a study of blood T cell repertoires in COVID-19. The method was immunoSEQ multiplex PCR; TCRdb's version includes in-frame clones alone and lacks a portion of them. The sample lists 150,000 to 200,000 clones, 88% occurring once. The sample comprised PBMCs or T cells enriched from blood (not recorded which). The receptor source for this set is a woman aged 18-35 years who had recovered from COVID-19.

This chain uses TRBV5-5 with TRBJ1-5; no clear D. CDR1 and CDR2 from the germline V gene are SGHKS and YYEKEE (reference sequence). The CDR3 runs to 14 residues. V was trimmed by 1 base and J by 4 bases, leaving 9 bases between them. CDR3 in DNA: TGTGCCAGCAGCTTGACGCGGTCTAATCAGCCCCAGCATTTT. It yields the protein CASSLTRSNQPQHF.

The gene calls are TRBV13 and TRBJ2-7, with a tentative D call TRBD2 (5 bases). The CDR3 has 15 residues. Germline assignment: CDR1 PRHDT and CDR2 FYEKMQ (reference sequence). V was pared by 2 bases and J by 4 bases, with 15 bases between. The CDR3 reads CASSLNTGEGYEQYF. CDR3 nucleotide sequence: TGTGCCAGCAGCTTAAACACCGGTGAGGGATACGAGCAGTACTTC.

The chain carries TRBV7-9 and TRBJ2-7, with D perhaps TRBD1 (5 bases). The germline gives CDR1 SEHNR, CDR2 FQNEAQ (reference sequence). The ends were cut back, 5 bases at V and 2 bases at J, with 10 bases in the middle. This CDR3 comprises 13 residues. The CDR3 nucleotides are TGTGCCAGCAGCCAGCAGGGCACCTACGAGCAGTACTTC. Translated, it gives CASSQQGTYEQYF.

The chain carries TRBV5-1 and TRBJ1-3; 7 bases fit TRBD1. Germline CDR1 is SGHRS and CDR2 is YFSETQ. This CDR3 comprises 14 residues. V shed 4 bases, J shed 4 bases, and the junction held 5 bases outside the gene matches. CDR3 amino acids: CASSLDRAGNTIYF. In nucleotides, the CDR3 is TGCGCCAGCAGCCTTGACAGGGCCGGAAACACCATATATTTT.

This CDR3 reads CASSFLTENINTEAFF. CDR3 DNA: TGTGCCAGCAGCTTCCTAACAGAAAATATAAACACTGAAGCTTTCTTT. The J gene is TRBJ1-1, the V gene TRBV13; D is undetermined. CDR3 length: 16 residues. CDR1 is PRHDT, CDR2 FYEKMQ, per germline (reference sequence). V was clipped by 3 bases and J by 2 bases, with 16 bases between them.

This clone showed up just once. The chain joins TRBV28 to TRBJ2-1, with 12 bases fitting TRBD1. Trimming cost V 2 bases and J 3 bases; bases outside gene matches: 14. This CDR3 contains 20 residues. Germline assignment: CDR1 MDHEN and CDR2 SYDVKM. The CDR3 region is CASSLGPGQGAEWLYNEQFF. In DNA, the CDR3 is TGTGCCAGCAGTTTAGGGCCGGGACAGGGGGCGGAATGGCTCTACAATGAGCAGTTCTTC.

The chain recombines TRBV19 with TRBJ2-1; no firm D call. The CDR3 length is 16 residues. Per germline, CDR1 LNHDA and CDR2 SQIVND (reference sequence). V lost 3 bases and J lost 4, with 16 bases in between. CDR3 sequence: CASSIDETSQYNEQFF. The CDR3 nucleotides are TGTGCCAGTAGTATTGATGAGACTTCCCAATACAATGAGCAGTTCTTC.

The chain combines TRBV28 with TRBJ1-1; D is uncertain. Germline-derived CDR1 and CDR2 are MDHEN and SYDVKM. V gave up 6 bases and J gave up 1 base, with 6 bases separating them. The CDR3 sequence is 12 residues long. The CDR3 here is CASRPGNTEAFF. CDR3 sequence (DNA): TGTGCCAGCAGGCCAGGGAACACTGAAGCTTTCTTT.

The rearrangement joins TRBV30 to TRBJ2-5, with 9 bases that match TRBD1. CDR3 length: 15 amino acids. Germline V gene lookup returns CDR1 GTSNPN and CDR2 SVGIG (reference sequence). The V segment lost 1 base and the J segment 1 base; nucleotides outside the gene matches: 4. The CDR3 DNA sequence: TGTGCCTGGAGTGCGGGGACAGGGACCCAAGAGACCCAGTACTTC. Its translation is CAWSAGTGTQETQYF.

This clone was detected once. The gene calls are TRBV11-3 and TRBJ2-1, with a weak D call TRBD2 (5 bases). The germline V and J ends were trimmed by 3 bases and 8 bases, with 17 bases remaining between them. The CDR3 consists of 15 residues. The germline V gene encodes CDR1 SGHNT and CDR2 YENEEA. CDR3 sequence: CASSLGGRGYDEQFF. The CDR3 nucleotides read TGTGCCAGCAGCTTGGGCGGGCGAGGGTACGATGAGCAGTTCTTC.

This clone has a handful of counts. The chain combines TRBV3-1 (or the pseudogene TRBV3-2) with TRBJ1-6; the D is unclear. With 4 bases removed from V and 7 bases from J, the gap between germline ends came to 17 bases. The germline V gene has CDR1 LGHDT and CDR2 YNNKEL (reference sequence). CDR3 length equals 16 residues. The CDR3 loop reads CASSLRGRTVNSPLHF. The CDR3 coding sequence is TGTGCCAGCAGCCTCCGAGGGCGGACCGTCAATTCACCCCTCCACTTT.

This chain links TRBV5-4 with TRBJ2-1; no reliable D call. The V gene's germline CDR1 is SGHNT and CDR2 YYREEE (reference sequence). This CDR3 region has 16 residues. V was trimmed by 0 bases and J by 0 bases, leaving 10 bases between them. The chain's CDR3 is CASSLAQVASYNEQFF. The DNA for the CDR3 is TGTGCCAGCAGCTTGGCCCAGGTCGCCTCCTACAATGAGCAGTTCTTC.

The chain is built from TRBV7-9 and TRBJ1-1; D remains ambiguous. The CDR3 extends over 15 amino acids. Germline assignment: CDR1 SEHNR and CDR2 FQNEAQ (reference sequence). Trimming took off 1 base at V and 0 bases at J, with 9 bases between the two ends. The CDR3 DNA reads TGTGCCAGCAGCTTAGTTCTGAACATGAACACTGAAGCTTTCTTT. The encoded protein is CASSLVLNMNTEAFF.

This clone appeared once. This chain joins TRBV6-5 and TRBJ2-7; D unresolved. V was clipped by 2 bases and J by 3 bases, with 8 bases between them. The CDR3 covers 13 residues. Per the germline V gene, CDR1 is MNHEY and CDR2 is SVGAGI. The CDR3 loop is CASSYDNNYEQYF. In DNA form, the CDR3 reads TGTGCCAGCAGTTACGACAACAACTACGAGCAGTACTTC.

This clone was picked up a small number of times. The chain uses TRBV19 and TRBJ1-5; the D is unclear. Germline values: CDR1 LNHDA, CDR2 SQIVND (reference sequence). The length of the CDR3 is 13 residues. The V gene lost 9 bases and the J gene lost 4 bases, with 13 bases spanning the gap. CDR3 amino acids: CASHDGKNQPQHF. CDR3 coding DNA: TGTGCCAGCCACGACGGGAAGAATCAGCCCCAGCATTTT.

The gene calls are TRBV6-2 or TRBV6-3 and TRBJ2-7; a weak D match, TRBD1 (5 bases). The CDR3 is made up of 12 amino acids. The germline gives CDR1 MNHEY, CDR2 SVGEGT. Between the trimmed V and J ends, which lost 5 bases and 3 bases, there was a span of 8 bases. In DNA, the CDR3 is TGTGCCAGCAGTGACCAGGGCTACGAGCAGTACTTC. Protein sequence: CASSDQGYEQYF.

The genes are TRBV5-1 and TRBJ1-1; D might be TRBD1 (5 bases). V lost 0 bases and J lost 4, with 10 bases in between. Germline CDR1 is SGHRS and CDR2 is YFSETQ. This CDR3 spans 14 amino acids. CDR3 sequence (DNA): TGCGCCAGCAGCTTGGCCGGGGGAAGCACTGAAGCTTTCTTT. It translates to CASSLAGGSTEAFF.

The chain employs TRBV30 and TRBJ1-2, with D uncertain. With 4 bases removed from V and 3 bases from J, the gap between germline ends came to 9 bases. Germline CDR1 GTSNPN, CDR2 SVGIG (reference sequence). The CDR3 totals 12 residues. The CDR3 DNA sequence: TGTGCCTGGAACGAGGTGGACTATGGCTACACCTTC. Translating it yields CAWNEVDYGYTF.

This clone was seen a single time. The chain is built from TRBV5-4 and TRBJ2-1, with 9 nucleotides matching TRBD2. This CDR3 is built from 16 residues. The V gene end was trimmed by 0 bases and the J gene end by 3 bases; junction bases not matched to a gene: 4. The germline V gene has CDR1 SGHNT and CDR2 YYREEE (reference sequence). The CDR3 nucleotides read TGTGCCAGCAGCTTGGAGGTAGCGGGGGTCTACAATGAGCAGTTCTTC. Encoded protein: CASSLEVAGVYNEQFF.

The chain is built from TRBV5-1 and TRBJ2-1; D possibly corresponds to TRBD1 (6 bases). Trimming took 1 base from V and 0 from J, leaving 20 bases between them. CDR1 is SGHRS and CDR2 is YFSETQ in the germline V gene. The CDR3 is 19 amino acids. The CDR3 is CASSLPRGADRYSYNEQFF. The CDR3 DNA is TGCGCCAGCAGCTTGCCCCGGGGCGCGGACAGATACTCCTACAATGAGCAGTTCTTC.

This chain joins TRBV19 and TRBJ1-1; 9 nucleotides match TRBD1. CDR1 is LNHDA, CDR2 SQIVND, per germline (reference sequence). This CDR3 spans 17 amino acids. Losses at the gene ends were 5 bases for V and 6 bases for J; bases not matched to a gene: 16. The CDR3 protein is CASSEQGARGFFAEAFF. CDR3 sequence (DNA): TGTGCCAGTAGTGAACAGGGGGCTCGGGGATTTTTCGCTGAAGCTTTCTTT.

CDR3: CASSPGLADRTDTQYF. CDR3 bases: TGTGCCAGCAGCCCGGGACTAGCGGACCGCACAGATACGCAGTATTTT. The chain has TRBV28 and TRBJ2-3; 11 bases map to TRBD2. The CDR3 covers 16 residues. J was trimmed by 1 base and V by 6 bases; bases with no gene match: 6. Germline V gene lookup returns CDR1 MDHEN and CDR2 SYDVKM.